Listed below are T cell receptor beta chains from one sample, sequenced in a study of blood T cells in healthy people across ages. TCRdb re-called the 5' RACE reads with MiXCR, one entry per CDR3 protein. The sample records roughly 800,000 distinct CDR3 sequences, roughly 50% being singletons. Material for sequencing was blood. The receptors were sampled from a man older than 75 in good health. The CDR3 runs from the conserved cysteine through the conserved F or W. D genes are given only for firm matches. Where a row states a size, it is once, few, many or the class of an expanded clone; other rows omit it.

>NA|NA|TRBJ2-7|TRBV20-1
TGCAGTGCTAGGGAAAATACCGGGACCCCGAGGTACGAGCAGTACTTC
CSARENTGTPRYEQYF
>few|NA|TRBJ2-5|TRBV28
TGTGCCAGCAGTTTGGGGGGAACGGGGGACCGCCCCCTAGAGCAGTACTTC
CASSLGGTGDRPLEQYF
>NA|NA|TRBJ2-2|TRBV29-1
TGCAGCCCTGAGGAAGGGAACACCGGGGAGCTGTTTTTT
CSPEEGNTGELFF
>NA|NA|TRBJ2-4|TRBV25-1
TGTGCCAACAGTGAATATCGAACGGAAAACATTCAGTACTTC
CANSEYRTENIQYF
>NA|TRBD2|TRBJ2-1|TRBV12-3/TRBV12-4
TGTGCCAGCAGCTACGCTACCCGAGCGGGAGGGGGTGATGAGCAGTTCTTC
CASSYATRAGGGDEQFF
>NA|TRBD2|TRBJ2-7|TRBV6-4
TGTGCCAGCACCGGACTAGCGGCGACCTACGAGCAGTACTTC
CASTGLAATYEQYF
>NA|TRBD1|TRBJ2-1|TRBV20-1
TGCAGTGCTCTAAACCGGGACAGGGGGCCCGATGAGCAGTTCTTC
CSALNRDRGPDEQFF
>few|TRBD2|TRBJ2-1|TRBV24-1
TGTGCCACCAGCCCGCCGGGACTAGGATACAATGAGCAGTTCTTC
CATSPPGLGYNEQFF
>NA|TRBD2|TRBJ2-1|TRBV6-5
TGTGCCAGCAGTTACTCAGGCGGGAGAGCTTCCTACAATGAGCAGTTCTTC
CASSYSGGRASYNEQFF
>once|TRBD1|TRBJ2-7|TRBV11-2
TGTGCCAGCAGCTGGGAATCAGGGGGCGGGCGCTACAATGAGCAGTACTTC
CASSWESGGGRYNEQYF
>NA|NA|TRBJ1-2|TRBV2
TGTGCCAGCAGTCCCGGGGGCGCTAAGTATGGCTACACCTTC
CASSPGGAKYGYTF
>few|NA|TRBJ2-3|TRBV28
TGTGCCAGCAGTCGGAATCGGGGCACAGATACGCAGTATTTT
CASSRNRGTDTQYF
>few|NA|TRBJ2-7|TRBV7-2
TGTGCCAGCAGCTACACGCAGGGCTACGAGCAGTACTTC
CASSYTQGYEQYF
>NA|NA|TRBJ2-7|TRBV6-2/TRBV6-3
TGTGCCAGCAGTTCGCTAGCGTGGAGCTCCTACGAGCAGTACTTC
CASSSLAWSSYEQYF
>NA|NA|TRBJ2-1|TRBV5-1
NA
CASSFGEGGNEQFF
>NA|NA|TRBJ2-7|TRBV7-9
TGTGCCAGCAGTCGACCGGACAGCTACGAGCAGTACTTC
CASSRPDSYEQYF
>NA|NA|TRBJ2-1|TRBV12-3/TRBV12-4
TGTGCCAGCAGCCCGACTGGGGACTACAATGAGCAGTTCTTC
CASSPTGDYNEQFF
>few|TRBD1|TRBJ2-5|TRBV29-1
TGCAGTACCGGGACAGGGGCCATAGAGACCCAGTACTTC
CSTGTGAIETQYF
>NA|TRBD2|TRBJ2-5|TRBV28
TGTGCCAGCAGTTTACTAACCGGGACTAGCGGGAGAGGGGACCAAGAGACCCAGTACTTC
CASSLLTGTSGRGDQETQYF
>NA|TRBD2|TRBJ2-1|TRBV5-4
TGTGCCAGCAGCTTGACTAGCGGGAATTGCAATGAGCAGTTCTTC
CASSLTSGNCNEQFF